Following are 17 T cell receptor beta chains from one sample sequenced in a study of shared T cell receptors in the human thymus (dated by TCRdb to about 2021). Libraries came from the immunoSEQ multiplex PCR assay. TCRdb carries this immuneACCESS record with in-frame sequences only. Its versions omit some clonotypes, under half of them owing to an unresolved V gene in the studies checked, with the rest unexplained. In all, the sample holds approximately 490,000 clones, and around three quarters of those were seen once. The ten largest clones add up to 0.013% of the sample. These data also formed part of another study, on human thymus T cells.

Specimen: thymocytes. These receptors were collected from a boy in the first two years of life with a congenital heart defect. Donor details come from another sample of the same person, matched by shared clones.

The gene calls are TRBV10-3 and TRBJ2-7; D is perhaps TRBD1 (6 bases). The germline V gene encodes CDR1 ENHRY and CDR2 SYGVKD. The length of the CDR3 is 14 residues. The V and J ends lost 4 bases and 7 bases respectively, with 17 bases between them. CDR3 amino acids: CAISARTGTGEQYF. The CDR3 DNA reads TGTGCCATCAGTGCCAGAACAGGGACGGGGGAGCAGTACTTC.

The gene calls are TRBV7-2 and TRBJ2-1; TRBD1 matches at 11 bases. The CDR3 extends over 17 amino acids. Per the germline V gene, CDR1 is SGHTA and CDR2 is FQGNSA. The V gene end was trimmed by 3 bases and the J gene end by 2 bases; junction bases not matched to a gene: 6. In nucleotides, the CDR3 is TGTGCCAGCAGCTTTCCGGACAGGGGGCCGGCCTACAATGAGCAGTTCTTC. This codes for CASSFPDRGPAYNEQFF.

The gene calls are TRBV5-8 and TRBJ2-1; a possible D gene is TRBD2 (6 bases). The germline V gene has CDR1 SGHTS and CDR2 YDEGEE. V lost 10 bases to trimming and J lost 8 bases, with 19 bases between them. CDR3 length: 13 amino acids. CDR3 DNA sequence: TGTGCCGCGGCCAGAGCGGGCTTGCATGAGCAGTTCTTC. Translation: CAAARAGLHEQFF.

The rearrangement links TRBV27 to TRBJ2-7; 8 bases are shared with TRBD2. CDR1 is MNHEY, CDR2 SMNVEV, per germline (reference sequence). The V and J ends lost 6 bases and 2 bases, in that order; junction bases with no gene match: 9. The CDR3 runs to 15 residues. CDR3 region: CASRVPGLGAYEQYF. The CDR3 nucleotides read TGTGCCAGCAGGGTACCGGGACTAGGGGCCTACGAGCAGTACTTC.

The chain has TRBV27 and TRBJ2-5; TRBD1 is a possible D gene (5 bases). The CDR3 sequence is 17 residues long. CDR1 and CDR2 from the germline V gene are MNHEY and SMNVEV (reference sequence). V was clipped by 7 bases and J by 7 bases, with 28 bases between them. The CDR3 DNA is TGTGCCAGCATCGGACGGAACAGGACCCTAGGTTGGGGGACCCAGTACTTC. It codes for CASIGRNRTLGWGTQYF.

This chain joins TRBV30 and TRBJ2-1, with 12 bases fitting TRBD2. CDR1 and CDR2 from the germline V gene are GTSNPN and SVGIG (reference sequence). J was trimmed by 5 bases and V by 8 bases; bases with no gene match: 7. The CDR3 is 14 amino acids. The CDR3 DNA reads as TGTGCCGCCCGACTAGCGGGAGAAGACAATGAGCAGTTCTTC. Its translation is CAARLAGEDNEQFF.

The chain joins TRBV25-1 to TRBJ1-2; D is ambiguous. The CDR3 is 12 residues long. Germline CDR1 MGHDK, CDR2 SYGVNS. V lost 4 bases and J 0 bases, leaving 3 bases between the germline ends. CDR3 protein: CASSVSNYGYTF. The CDR3 DNA reads as TGTGCCAGCAGTGTATCTAACTATGGCTACACCTTC.

The gene calls are TRBV6-6 and TRBJ2-7, with D unclear. Per germline, CDR1 MNHNY and CDR2 SVGAGI (reference sequence). The length of the CDR3 is 13 residues. The ends were cut back, 6 bases at V and 2 bases at J, with 11 bases in the middle. CDR3 residues: CASSPTPAYEQYF. In DNA form, the CDR3 reads TGTGCCAGCAGCCCGACACCGGCCTACGAGCAGTACTTC.

The sample holds one count of this clone. The chain uses TRBV5-1 and TRBJ2-3; 11 nucleotides align to TRBD2. This CDR3 spans 17 amino acids. Trimming at V came to 3 bases and at J to 7 bases, leaving 13 bases not matched to a gene. Looked up from germline, CDR1 is SGHRS and CDR2 is YFSETQ. CDR3: CASSSRTSGSFTYTQYF. CDR3 DNA sequence: TGCGCCAGCAGCTCGAGAACTAGCGGGAGTTTTACCTATACGCAGTATTTT.

CDR3 region: CASSEGLAGKSVEQFF. The CDR3 nucleotides read TGCGCCAGCAGTGAAGGACTAGCGGGAAAGTCGGTTGAGCAGTTCTTC. The rearrangement uses TRBV10-2 and TRBJ2-1, with TRBD2 matching 12 bases. V shed 3 bases, J shed 9 bases, and the junction held 9 bases outside the gene matches. This CDR3 region has 16 residues. Germline V gene lookup returns CDR1 WSHSY and CDR2 SAAADI.

The V and J genes are TRBV2 and TRBJ2-5, with 10 nucleotides matching TRBD1. V was clipped by 5 bases and J by 7 bases; unmatched bases: 10. The CDR3 contains 15 residues. CDR1 and CDR2 (germline): SNHLY, FYNNEI. CDR3 nucleotides: TGTGCCAGCAGTACACCGGACAGGGGGATTGGGACCCAGTACTTC. Its translation: CASSTPDRGIGTQYF.

The chain carries TRBV19 and TRBJ2-7, with TRBD1 as a possible D gene (6 bases). CDR1 is LNHDA and CDR2 is SQIVND in the germline V gene (reference sequence). This CDR3 contains 14 residues. Trimming pared 4 bases from V and 2 bases from J, leaving 12 bases between. CDR3 region: CASSRYRDAYEQYF. CDR3 bases: TGTGCCAGTAGTAGGTACAGGGATGCCTACGAGCAGTACTTC.

This rearrangement joins TRBV6-1 to TRBJ2-7; D remains unclear. CDR1 and CDR2 (germline): MNHNS, SASEGT. Trimming removed 5 bases from V and 6 bases from J, with 11 bases in between. This CDR3 is 12 amino acids long. Written as DNA, the CDR3 is TGTGCCAGCAGTACCCAAACGGGCGAGCAGTACTTC. It yields the protein CASSTQTGEQYF.

This chain uses TRBV9 with TRBJ2-1; weak D call: TRBD1 (6 bases). Germline V gives CDR1 SGDLS, CDR2 YYNGEE. The CDR3 runs 14 residues. V dropped 3 bases and J dropped 5 bases, with 12 bases sitting between them. CDR3 region: CASSAGERDNEQFF. CDR3 sequence (DNA): TGTGCCAGCAGCGCAGGGGAAAGGGACAATGAGCAGTTCTTC.

This clone has a single count. The chain is built from TRBV15 and TRBJ2-5; TRBD2 agrees at 7 bases. The CDR3 sequence is 15 residues long. V lost 5 bases and J lost 5; bases outside the gene matches: 11. The germline gives CDR1 LNHNV, CDR2 YYDKDF (reference sequence). The DNA of the CDR3 is TGTGCCACCAGCCTTAAAAGGCGGGAGAGGGAGACCCAGTACTTC. It specifies CATSLKRRERETQYF.

This clone was counted a few times. J is TRBJ2-3 and V is TRBV28; possible D gene TRBD2, 5 bases. Germline V gives CDR1 MDHEN, CDR2 SYDVKM. CDR3 length: 20 amino acids. V lost 2 bases and J 1 base, leaving 25 bases between the germline ends. The CDR3 here is CASSLRFSGTNSAGTDTQYF. CDR3 nucleotides: TGTGCCAGCAGTTTAAGGTTCAGCGGCACAAATTCCGCGGGCACAGATACGCAGTATTTT. Full variable domain (remainder filled in from reference TRBV28 and TRBJ2-3): DVKVTQSSRYLVKRTGEKVFLECVQDMDHENMFWYRQDPGLGLRLIYFSYDVKMKEKGDIPEGYSVSREKKERFSLILESASTNQTSMYLCASSLRFSGTNSAGTDTQYFGPGTRLTVL.

V is TRBV5-1 and J is TRBJ2-1; D is possibly TRBD2 (5 bases). This CDR3 has 16 amino acids. Trimming left V 0 bases short and J 10 bases short, with 20 bases between. In germline, CDR1 is SGHRS, CDR2 YFSETQ. The CDR3 DNA follows: TGCGCCAGCAGCTTGGCTAGCAGCCCCGACACTTTCGAGCAGTTCTTC. Its translation: CASSLASSPDTFEQFF.